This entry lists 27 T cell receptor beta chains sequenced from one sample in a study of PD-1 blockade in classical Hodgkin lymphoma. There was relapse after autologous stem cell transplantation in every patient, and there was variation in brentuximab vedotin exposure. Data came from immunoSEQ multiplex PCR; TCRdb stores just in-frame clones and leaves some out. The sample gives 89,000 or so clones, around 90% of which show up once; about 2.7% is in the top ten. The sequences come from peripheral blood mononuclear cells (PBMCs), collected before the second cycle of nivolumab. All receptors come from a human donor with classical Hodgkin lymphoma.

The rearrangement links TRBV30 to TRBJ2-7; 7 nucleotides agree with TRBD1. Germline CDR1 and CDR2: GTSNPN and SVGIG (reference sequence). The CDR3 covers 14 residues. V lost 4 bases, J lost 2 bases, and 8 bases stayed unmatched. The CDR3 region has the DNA TGTGCCTGGATGACAGGGTTTAAAGCCTACGAGCAGTACTTC. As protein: CAWMTGFKAYEQYF.

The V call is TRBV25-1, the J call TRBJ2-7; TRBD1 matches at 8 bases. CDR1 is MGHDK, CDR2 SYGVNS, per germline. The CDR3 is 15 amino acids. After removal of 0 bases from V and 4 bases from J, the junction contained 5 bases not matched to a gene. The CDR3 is CASSEYLTGGYEQYF. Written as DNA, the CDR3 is TGTGCCAGCAGTGAATACCTCACAGGGGGTTACGAGCAGTACTTC.

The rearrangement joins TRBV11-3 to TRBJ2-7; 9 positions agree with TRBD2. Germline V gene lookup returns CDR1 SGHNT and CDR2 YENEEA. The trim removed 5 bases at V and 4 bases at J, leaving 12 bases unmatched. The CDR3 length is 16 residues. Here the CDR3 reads CASSKTSGNSNYEQYF. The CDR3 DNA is TGTGCCAGCAGCAAGACTAGCGGAAACTCCAATTACGAGCAGTACTTC.

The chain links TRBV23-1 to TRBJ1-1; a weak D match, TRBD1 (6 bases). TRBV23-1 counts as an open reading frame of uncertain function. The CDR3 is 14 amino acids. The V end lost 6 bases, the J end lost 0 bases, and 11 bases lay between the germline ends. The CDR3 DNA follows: TGCGCCAGCAGCGGGGGCAGGGTGAACACTGAAGCTTTCTTT. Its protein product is CASSGGRVNTEAFF.

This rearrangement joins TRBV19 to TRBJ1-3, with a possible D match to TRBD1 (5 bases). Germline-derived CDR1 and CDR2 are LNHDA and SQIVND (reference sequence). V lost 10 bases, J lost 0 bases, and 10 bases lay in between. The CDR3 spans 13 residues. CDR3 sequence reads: CATRQSSGNTIYF. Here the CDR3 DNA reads TGTGCCACCAGACAGTCCTCTGGAAACACCATATATTTT.

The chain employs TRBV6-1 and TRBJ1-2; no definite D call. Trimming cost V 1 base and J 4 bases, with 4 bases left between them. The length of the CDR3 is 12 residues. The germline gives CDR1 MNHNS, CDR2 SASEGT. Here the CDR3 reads CASSEGGYGYTF. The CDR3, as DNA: TGTGCCAGCAGTGAAGGGGGCTATGGCTACACCTTC.

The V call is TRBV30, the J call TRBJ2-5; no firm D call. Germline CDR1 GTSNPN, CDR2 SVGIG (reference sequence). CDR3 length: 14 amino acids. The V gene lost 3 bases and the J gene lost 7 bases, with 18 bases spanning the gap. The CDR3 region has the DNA TGTGCCTGGAGAATATTCCCCGTCCCAGGGACCCAGTACTTC. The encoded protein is CAWRIFPVPGTQYF.

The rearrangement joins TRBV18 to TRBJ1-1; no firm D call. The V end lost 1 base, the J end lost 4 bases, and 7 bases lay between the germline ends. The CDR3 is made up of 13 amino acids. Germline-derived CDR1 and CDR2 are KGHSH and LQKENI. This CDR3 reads CASSPLGGTEAFF. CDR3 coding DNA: TGTGCCAGCTCACCACTGGGAGGCACTGAAGCTTTCTTT. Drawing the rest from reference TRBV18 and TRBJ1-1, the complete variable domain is NAGVMQNPRHLVRRRGQEARLRCSPMKGHSHVYWYRQLPEEGLKFMVYLQKENIIDESGMPKERFSAEFPKEGPSILRIQQVVRGDSAAYFCASSPLGGTEAFFGQGTRLTVV.

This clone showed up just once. For the CDR3, the DNA is TGTGCCAGCAGCTGGACGGGGGCCGGGCAGCCCCAGCATTTT. Protein product: CASSWTGAGQPQHF. V and J are TRBV5-8 and TRBJ1-5; maybe TRBD1 (6 bases). The CDR3 consists of 14 residues. V was pared by 3 bases and J by 7 bases, with 14 bases between. CDR1 is SGHTS, CDR2 YDEGEE, per germline. Variable domain in full (rest from reference TRBV5-8 and TRBJ1-5): EAGVTQSPTHLIKTRGQQATLRCSPISGHTSVYWYQQALGLGLQFLLWYDEGEERNRGNFPPRFSGRQFPNYSSELNVNALELEDSALYLCASSWTGAGQPQHFGDGTRLSIL.

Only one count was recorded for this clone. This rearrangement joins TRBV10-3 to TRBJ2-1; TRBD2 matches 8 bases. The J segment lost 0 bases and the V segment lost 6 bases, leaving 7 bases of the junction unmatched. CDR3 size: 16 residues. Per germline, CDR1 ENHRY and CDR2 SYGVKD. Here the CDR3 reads CAISVAGPSSYNEQFF. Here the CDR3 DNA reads TGTGCCATCAGCGTAGCGGGGCCTAGCTCCTACAATGAGCAGTTCTTC.

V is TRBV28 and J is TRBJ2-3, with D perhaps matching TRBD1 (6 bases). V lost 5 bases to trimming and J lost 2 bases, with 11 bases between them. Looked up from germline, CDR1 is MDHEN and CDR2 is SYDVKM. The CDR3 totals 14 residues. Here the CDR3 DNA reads TGTGCCAGCAGTCCAGGGGATATCACAGATACGCAGTATTTT. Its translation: CASSPGDITDTQYF.

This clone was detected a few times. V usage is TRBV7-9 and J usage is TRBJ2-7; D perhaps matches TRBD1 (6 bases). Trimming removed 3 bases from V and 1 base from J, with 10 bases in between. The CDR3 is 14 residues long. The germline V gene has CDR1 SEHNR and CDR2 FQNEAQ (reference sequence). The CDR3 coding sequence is TGTGCCAGCAGCTTCACAGGGATTTCCTACGAGCAGTACTTC. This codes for CASSFTGISYEQYF.

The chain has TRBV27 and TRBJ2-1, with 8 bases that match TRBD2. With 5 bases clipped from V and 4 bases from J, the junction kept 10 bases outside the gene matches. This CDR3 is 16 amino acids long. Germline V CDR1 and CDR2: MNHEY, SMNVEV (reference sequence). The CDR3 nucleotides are TGTGCCAGCAGTCCCCCTGGCGGGAGGCGATACAATGAGCAGTTCTTC. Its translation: CASSPPGGRRYNEQFF.

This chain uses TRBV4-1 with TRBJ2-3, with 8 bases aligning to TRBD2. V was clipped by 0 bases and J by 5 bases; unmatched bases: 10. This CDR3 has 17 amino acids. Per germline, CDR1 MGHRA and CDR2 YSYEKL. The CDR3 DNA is TGCGCCAGCAGCCAAGATATAGCGGGAATGATACTAGATACGCAGTATTTT. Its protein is CASSQDIAGMILDTQYF.

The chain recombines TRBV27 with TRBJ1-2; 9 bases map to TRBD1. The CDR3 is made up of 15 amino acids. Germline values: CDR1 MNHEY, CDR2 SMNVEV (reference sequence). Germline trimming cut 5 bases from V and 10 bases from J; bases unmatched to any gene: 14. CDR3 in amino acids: CASSPQPGTGHLYTF. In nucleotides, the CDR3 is TGTGCCAGCAGTCCACAGCCCGGGACAGGGCACCTCTACACCTTC.

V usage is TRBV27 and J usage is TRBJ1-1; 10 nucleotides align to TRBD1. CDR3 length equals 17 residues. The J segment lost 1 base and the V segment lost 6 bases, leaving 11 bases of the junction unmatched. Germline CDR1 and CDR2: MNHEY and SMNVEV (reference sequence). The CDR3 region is CASRKTGGASANTEAFF. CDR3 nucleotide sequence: TGTGCCAGCAGGAAGACAGGGGGCGCGTCCGCGAACACTGAAGCTTTCTTT.

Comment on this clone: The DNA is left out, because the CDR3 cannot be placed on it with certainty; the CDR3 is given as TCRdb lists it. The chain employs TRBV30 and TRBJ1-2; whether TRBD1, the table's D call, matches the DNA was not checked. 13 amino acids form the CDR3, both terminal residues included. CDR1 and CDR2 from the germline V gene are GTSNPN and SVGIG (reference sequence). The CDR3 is CAWSVGTGSFNTF.

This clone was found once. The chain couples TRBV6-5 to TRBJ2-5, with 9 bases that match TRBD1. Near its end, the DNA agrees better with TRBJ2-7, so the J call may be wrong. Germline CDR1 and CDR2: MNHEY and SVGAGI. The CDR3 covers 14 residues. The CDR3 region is CASSRDRVGHEQYF. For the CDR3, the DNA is TGTGCCAGCAGCCGGGACAGGGTTGGGCACGAGCAGTACTTC.

The CDR3 reads CASRRGQGGKGEQFF. The CDR3 DNA reads TGCGCCAGCAGACGGGGACAAGGGGGCAAGGGTGAGCAGTTCTTC. This sequence joins TRBV5-1 and TRBJ2-1; 7 bases agree with TRBD1. The CDR3 runs to 15 residues. Germline V gene lookup returns CDR1 SGHRS and CDR2 YFSETQ. V shed 5 bases, J shed 9 bases, and the junction held 14 bases outside the gene matches. The variable domain in full, completed from reference TRBV5-1 and TRBJ2-1, reads KAGVTQTPRYLIKTRGQQVTLSCSPISGHRSVSWYQQTPGQGLQFLFEYFSETQRNKGNFPGRFSGRQFSNSRSEMNVSTLELGDSALYLCASRRGQGGKGEQFFGPGTRLTVL.

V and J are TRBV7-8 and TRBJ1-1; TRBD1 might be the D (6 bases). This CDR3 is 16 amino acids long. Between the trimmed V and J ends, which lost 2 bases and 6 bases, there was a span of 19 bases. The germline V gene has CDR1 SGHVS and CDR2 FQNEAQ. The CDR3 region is CASSLPRRGARPEAFF. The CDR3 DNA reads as TGTGCCAGCAGCTTACCCCGGAGGGGGGCGAGGCCTGAAGCTTTCTTT. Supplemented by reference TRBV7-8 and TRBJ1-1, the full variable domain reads GAGVSQSPRYKVAKRGQDVALRCDPISGHVSLFWYQQALGQGPEFLTYFQNEAQLDKSGLPSDRFFAERPEGSVSTLKIQRTQQEDSAVYLCASSLPRRGARPEAFFGQGTRLTVV.

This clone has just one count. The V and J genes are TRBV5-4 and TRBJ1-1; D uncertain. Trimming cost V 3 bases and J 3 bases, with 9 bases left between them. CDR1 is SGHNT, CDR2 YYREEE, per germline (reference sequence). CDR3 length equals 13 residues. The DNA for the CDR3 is TGTGCCAGCAGCTCCAAGAGAGACACTGAAGCTTTCTTT. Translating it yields CASSSKRDTEAFF.

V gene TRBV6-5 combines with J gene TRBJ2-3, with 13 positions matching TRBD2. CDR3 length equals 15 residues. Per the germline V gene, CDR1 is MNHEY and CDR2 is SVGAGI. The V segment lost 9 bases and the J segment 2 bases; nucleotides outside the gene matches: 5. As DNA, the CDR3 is TGTGCCAGTAGACTAGCGGGAGGCCCCACAGATACGCAGTATTTT. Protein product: CASRLAGGPTDTQYF.

The CDR3 nucleotides read TGCGCCAGCAGTGATAGCGGGATTGCCTACGAGCAGTACTTC. Amino acid sequence: CASSDSGIAYEQYF. The chain uses TRBV10-1 and TRBJ2-7; 8 nucleotides line up with TRBD2. Germline V CDR1 and CDR2: WNHNN, SYGVQD (reference sequence). This CDR3 region has 14 residues. J was trimmed by 2 bases and V by 3 bases; bases with no gene match: 3.

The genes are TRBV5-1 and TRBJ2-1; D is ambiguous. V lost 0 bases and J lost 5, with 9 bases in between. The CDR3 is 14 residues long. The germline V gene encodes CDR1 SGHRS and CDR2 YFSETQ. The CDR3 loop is CASSLGRVDNEQFF. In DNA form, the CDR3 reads TGCGCCAGCAGCTTGGGTCGTGTGGACAATGAGCAGTTCTTC. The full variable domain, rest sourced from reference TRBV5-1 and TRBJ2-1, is KAGVTQTPRYLIKTRGQQVTLSCSPISGHRSVSWYQQTPGQGLQFLFEYFSETQRNKGNFPGRFSGRQFSNSRSEMNVSTLELGDSALYLCASSLGRVDNEQFFGPGTRLTVL.

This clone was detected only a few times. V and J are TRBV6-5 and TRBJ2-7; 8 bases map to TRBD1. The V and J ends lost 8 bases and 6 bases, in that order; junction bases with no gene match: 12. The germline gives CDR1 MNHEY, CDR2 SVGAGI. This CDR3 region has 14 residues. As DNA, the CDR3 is TGTGCCAGCGCCCCTAGGACAGGGAATGTCGAGCAGTACTTC. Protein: CASAPRTGNVEQYF.

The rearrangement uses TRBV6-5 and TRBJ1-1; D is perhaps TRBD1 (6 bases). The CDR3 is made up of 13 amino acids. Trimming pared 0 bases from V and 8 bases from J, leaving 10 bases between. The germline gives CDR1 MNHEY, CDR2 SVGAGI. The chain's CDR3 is CASSYSRGQEAFF. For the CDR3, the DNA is TGTGCCAGCAGTTACTCGAGAGGACAGGAAGCTTTCTTT.

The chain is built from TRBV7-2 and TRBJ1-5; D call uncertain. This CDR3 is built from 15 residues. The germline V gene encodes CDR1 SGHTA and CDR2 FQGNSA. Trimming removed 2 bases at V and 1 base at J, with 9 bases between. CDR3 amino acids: CASSLSSGSNQPQHF. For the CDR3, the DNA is TGTGCCAGCAGCTTATCTAGTGGGAGCAATCAGCCCCAGCATTTT.